The 14 T cell receptor beta chains below were found in one sample sequenced in a study of shared clonotypes between healthy human individuals. The data were produced by immunoSEQ multiplex PCR, yet TCRdb's version contains in-frame clones alone and is incomplete. The profile shows approximately 2.5 million clones, 80% to 95% of them singletons. Specimen: naive CD4+ T cells from PBMCs. Regarding subset: CD45RA+ positively selected. Receptors were obtained from a young man in good health. Some clones in this sample may be carry-over from other donors' samples.

In this sample, this clone turned up once. The rearrangement links TRBV5-1 to TRBJ2-5; D might be TRBD1 or TRBD2, each matching 5 bases. This CDR3 region has 14 residues. V gave up 2 bases and J gave up 5 bases, with 13 bases separating them. Germline V gives CDR1 SGHRS, CDR2 YFSETQ. The CDR3 spells CASSFTSSGETQYF. The CDR3 region has the DNA TGCGCCAGCAGCTTTACTAGTTCAGGGGAGACCCAGTACTTC.

The rearrangement joins TRBV5-1 to TRBJ1-1; TRBD1 aligns across 7 bases. J was trimmed by 1 base and V by 2 bases; bases with no gene match: 5. The CDR3 spans 15 residues. CDR1 is SGHRS and CDR2 is YFSETQ in the germline V gene. The CDR3 reads CASSFLQGKNTEAFF. CDR3 nucleotide sequence: TGCGCCAGCAGCTTTCTACAGGGGAAGAACACTGAAGCTTTCTTT.

For this clone: Other DNA sequences in the sample encode the same CDR3. This chain links TRBV28 with TRBJ1-2, with unresolved D. The CDR3 has 10 residues. Germline V gives CDR1 MDHEN, CDR2 SYDVKM. Trimming pared 4 bases from V and 8 bases from J, leaving 5 bases between. CDR3 bases: TGTGCCAGCAGTTCCGTGGGCTACACCTTC. This codes for CASSSVGYTF.

The chain couples TRBV28 to TRBJ2-3; a possible D gene is TRBD2 (6 bases). Trimming removed 8 bases from V and 2 bases from J, with 17 bases in between. This CDR3 comprises 15 residues. Looked up from germline, CDR1 is MDHEN and CDR2 is SYDVKM. CDR3 residues: CASAFRDSYTDTQYF. Written as DNA, the CDR3 is TGTGCCAGCGCATTCCGGGACTCGTACACAGATACGCAGTATTTT.

The chain has TRBV14 and TRBJ2-3, with TRBD1 matching over 8 bases. Trimming cost V 5 bases and J 10 bases; bases outside gene matches: 20. This CDR3 is built from 17 residues. CDR1 is SGHDN and CDR2 is FVKESK in the germline V gene. DNA for the CDR3: TGTGCCAGCAGCGTAAGCAGCGGACAGGGCTCGGCCCGGTCGCAGTATTTT. It codes for CASSVSSGQGSARSQYF. The full variable domain, completed using reference TRBV14 and TRBJ2-3, is EAGVTQFPSHSVIEKGQTVTLRCDPISGHDNLYWYRRVMGKEIKFLLHFVKESKQDESGMPNNRFLAERTGGTYSTLKVQPAELEDSGVYFCASSVSSGQGSARSQYFGPGTRLTVL.

The V gene is TRBV28, the J gene TRBJ2-1; 8 bases line up with TRBD2. Unmatched junction bases numbered 11, after V lost 5 bases and J lost 8 bases. The CDR3 sequence is 15 residues long. Germline lookup yields CDR1 MDHEN and CDR2 SYDVKM. CDR3 nucleotide sequence: TGTGCCAGCAGTCCCGGCGGGAGGCCCGGGCATGAGCAGTTCTTC. Residues: CASSPGGRPGHEQFF.

This rearrangement joins TRBV5-1 to TRBJ1-4; D call uncertain. The V gene's germline CDR1 is SGHRS and CDR2 YFSETQ. CDR3 length: 17 amino acids. The ends were cut back, 0 bases at V and 2 bases at J, with 14 bases in the middle. CDR3 region: CASSLAVQGLTNEKLFF. For the CDR3, the DNA is TGCGCCAGCAGCTTGGCCGTTCAAGGGTTGACTAATGAAAAACTGTTTTTT.

This chain connects TRBV30 to TRBJ2-5; 7 bases agree with TRBD2. Per the germline V gene, CDR1 is GTSNPN and CDR2 is SVGIG (reference sequence). Unmatched junction bases numbered 1, after V lost 2 bases and J lost 4 bases. The CDR3 sequence is 12 residues long. CDR3 DNA sequence: TGTGCCTGGAGTTGGGGGGGAGAGACCCAGTACTTC. It specifies CAWSWGGETQYF.

The chain recombines TRBV4-2 with TRBJ2-5; 10 nucleotides agree with TRBD2. The germline CDR1 and CDR2 sequences are LGHNA and YNFKEQ. V dropped 0 bases and J dropped 4; count of bases not matched to a gene: 11. There are 18 residues in the CDR3. CDR3 loop: CASSQEAPLAGVGETQYF. The CDR3 DNA is TGTGCCAGCAGCCAAGAGGCTCCTCTAGCGGGAGTAGGAGAGACCCAGTACTTC.

The DNA for the CDR3 is TGTGCCAGCAGCCAAGAACCCCGAGGGGAGACCCAGTACTTC. It encodes CASSQEPRGETQYF. The V gene is TRBV4-2, the J gene TRBJ2-5; D possibly corresponds to TRBD2 (5 bases). This CDR3 spans 14 amino acids. Germline CDR1 LGHNA, CDR2 YNFKEQ. V lost 0 bases, J lost 5 bases, and 10 bases lay in between.

The CDR3 region is CASSTITGLEQFF. The CDR3 DNA reads as TGTGCCAGTAGTACGATAACAGGGCTAGAGCAGTTCTTC. This chain connects TRBV19 to TRBJ2-1, with a weak D call TRBD1 (6 bases). The germline V and J ends were trimmed by 4 bases and 10 bases, with 14 bases remaining between them. The CDR3 totals 13 residues. Germline-derived CDR1 and CDR2 are LNHDA and SQIVND (reference sequence).

The J gene is TRBJ1-5, the V gene TRBV6-5; D is possibly TRBD1 (6 bases). Germline CDR1 reads MNHEY; CDR2 reads SVGAGI. The CDR3 length is 15 residues. The V end lost 6 bases, the J end lost 2 bases, and 14 bases lay between the germline ends. CDR3: CASSDTGYGNQPQHF. The CDR3 DNA reads TGTGCCAGCAGCGACACAGGGTATGGCAATCAGCCCCAGCATTTT.

The rearrangement links TRBV5-1 to TRBJ1-4, with 7 bases identical to TRBD1. Losses at the gene ends were 4 bases for V and 7 bases for J; bases not matched to a gene: 10. The germline V gene encodes CDR1 SGHRS and CDR2 YFSETQ. The CDR3 is 15 amino acids. CDR3 sequence: CASSNEGAKGEKLFF. As DNA, the CDR3 is TGCGCCAGCAGCAACGAGGGGGCCAAGGGTGAAAAACTGTTTTTT.

The chain is built from TRBV28 and TRBJ2-7; a possible D gene is TRBD1 (5 bases). Germline values: CDR1 MDHEN, CDR2 SYDVKM. The CDR3 contains 14 residues. The ends were cut back, 6 bases at V and 4 bases at J, with 16 bases in the middle. In DNA, the CDR3 is TGTGCCAGCAGACAGATATCCAGGGTTTACGAGCAGTACTTC. Protein sequence: CASRQISRVYEQYF.